This TCR beta chain was sequenced for a study of control samples from healthy donors and cancer patients. This CDR3 is built from 15 residues. In germline, CDR1 is MNHEY, CDR2 SVGAGI. Trimming stripped 7 bases from V and 0 bases from J, with 15 bases between. This table comes from immunoSEQ multiplex PCR, and its TCRdb copy is limited to in-frame clones, with some not included. The top ten clones hold over 10% of a sample with about 120,000 clones, approximately 90% of them seen once. This chain links TRBV6-5 with TRBJ1-2; no reliable D call. This TCR came from a man aged 25-45 years in good health. Sequencing was performed on blood. In DNA, the CDR3 is TGTGCCAGCATGCCCTACATCACCACTAACTATGGCTACACCTTC. This codes for CASMPYITTNYGYTF.